The entry below describes one TCR beta chain. Germline V gene sequence: CDR1 SSHAT, CDR2 FNYEAQ (reference sequence). Trimming cost V 2 bases and J 6 bases, with 8 bases left between them. This CDR3 is built from 13 residues. The data were taken from a study of control samples from healthy donors and cancer patients. Using immunoSEQ multiplex PCR, the repertoire was profiled, and TCRdb retains in-frame clones only, with some absent. The sample contains some 120,000 clones, 88% of which appear only once. The sequence was collected from a woman aged 70-85 years in good health. This sequence joins TRBV7-7 and TRBJ1-5, with unresolved D. The source material was blood. CDR3 protein: CASSLQVGQPQHF. The CDR3 nucleotides read TGTGCCAGCAGCTTACAGGTGGGTCAGCCCCAGCATTTT.